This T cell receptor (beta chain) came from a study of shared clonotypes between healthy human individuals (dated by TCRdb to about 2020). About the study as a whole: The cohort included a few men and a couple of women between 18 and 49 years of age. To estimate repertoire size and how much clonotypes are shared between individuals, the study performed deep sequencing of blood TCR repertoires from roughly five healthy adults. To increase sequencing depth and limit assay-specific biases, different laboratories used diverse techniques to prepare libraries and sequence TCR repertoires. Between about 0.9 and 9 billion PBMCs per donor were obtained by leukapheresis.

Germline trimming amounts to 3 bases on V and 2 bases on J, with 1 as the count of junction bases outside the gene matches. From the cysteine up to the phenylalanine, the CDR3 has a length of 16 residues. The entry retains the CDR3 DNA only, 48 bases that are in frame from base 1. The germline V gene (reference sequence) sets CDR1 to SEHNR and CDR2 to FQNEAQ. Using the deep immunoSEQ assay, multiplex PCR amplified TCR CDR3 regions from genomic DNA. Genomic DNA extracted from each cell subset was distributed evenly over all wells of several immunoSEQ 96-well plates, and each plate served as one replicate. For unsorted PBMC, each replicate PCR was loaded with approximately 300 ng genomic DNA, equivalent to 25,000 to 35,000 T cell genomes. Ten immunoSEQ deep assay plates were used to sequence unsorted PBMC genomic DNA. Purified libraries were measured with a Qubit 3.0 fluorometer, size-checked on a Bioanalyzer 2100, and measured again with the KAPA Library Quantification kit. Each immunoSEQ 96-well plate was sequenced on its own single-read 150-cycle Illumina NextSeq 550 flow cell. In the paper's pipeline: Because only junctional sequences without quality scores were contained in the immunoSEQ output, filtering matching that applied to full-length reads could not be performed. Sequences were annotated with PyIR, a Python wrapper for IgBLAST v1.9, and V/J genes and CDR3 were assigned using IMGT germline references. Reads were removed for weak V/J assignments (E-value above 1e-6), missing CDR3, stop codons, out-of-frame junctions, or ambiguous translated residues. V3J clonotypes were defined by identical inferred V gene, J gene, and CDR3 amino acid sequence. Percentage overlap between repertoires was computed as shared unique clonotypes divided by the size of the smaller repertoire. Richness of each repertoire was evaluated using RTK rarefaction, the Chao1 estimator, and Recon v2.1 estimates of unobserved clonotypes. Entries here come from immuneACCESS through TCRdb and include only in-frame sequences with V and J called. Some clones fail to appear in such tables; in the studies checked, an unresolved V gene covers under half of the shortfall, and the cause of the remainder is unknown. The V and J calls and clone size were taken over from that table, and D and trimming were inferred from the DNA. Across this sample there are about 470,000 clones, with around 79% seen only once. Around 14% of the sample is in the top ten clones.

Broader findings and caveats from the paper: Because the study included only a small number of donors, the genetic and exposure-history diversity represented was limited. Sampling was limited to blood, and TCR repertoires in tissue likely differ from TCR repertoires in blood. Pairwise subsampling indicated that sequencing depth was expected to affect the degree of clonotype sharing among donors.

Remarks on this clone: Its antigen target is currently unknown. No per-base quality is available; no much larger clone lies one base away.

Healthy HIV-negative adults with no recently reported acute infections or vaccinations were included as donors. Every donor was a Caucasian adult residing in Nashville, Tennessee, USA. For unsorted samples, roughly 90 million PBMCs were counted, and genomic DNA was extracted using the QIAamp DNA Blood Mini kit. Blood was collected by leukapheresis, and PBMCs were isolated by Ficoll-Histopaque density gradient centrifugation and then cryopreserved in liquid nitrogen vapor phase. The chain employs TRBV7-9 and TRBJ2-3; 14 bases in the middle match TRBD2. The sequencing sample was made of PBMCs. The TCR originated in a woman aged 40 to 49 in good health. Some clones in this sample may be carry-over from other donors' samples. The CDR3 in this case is CASSLTSGRATDTQYF. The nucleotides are TGTGCCAGCAGCTTGACTAGCGGGAGGGCCACAGATACGCAGTATTTT.